This TCR beta chain stems from a study of cytomegalovirus exposure and HLA in healthy donors. Study-level points and caveats: Previous analysis showed most TCR beta V segments were productive about 90% or about 30% of the time. Presence/absence analyses rested on an assumption that sequencing depth was roughly uniform across donors. Several of the most significant clusters appeared, in a later analysis, to be linked to common viral pathogens.

From germline, CDR1 is GTSNPN and CDR2 SVGIG (reference sequence). The CDR3 has 17 residues. The germline V and J ends were trimmed by 0 bases and 8 bases, with 25 bases remaining between them. Worth noting for this clone: Its antigen is unidentified.

The PCR used 60 Vbeta and 13 Jbeta primers. Here immunoSEQ multiplex PCR was the method, and the copy in TCRdb shows in-frame clones only, minus some. The table has roughly 100,000 clones, around 71% seen once. The chain has TRBV30 and TRBJ1-2, with D unresolved. The sequence derives from a boy younger than 18 in good health and CMV-seronegative. The source material was PBMCs. The CDR3 DNA sequence: TGTGCCTGGAGTGTACGAGGCAGCTTACCTCTCCCTGTAGGCTACACCTTC. Its protein product is CAWSVRGSLPLPVGYTF. Full variable domain (missing parts from reference TRBV30 and TRBJ1-2): SQTIHQWPATLVQPVGSPLSLECTVEGTSNPNLYWYRQAAGRGLQLLFYSVGIGQISSEVPQNLSASRPQDRQFILSSKKLLLSDSGFYLCAWSVRGSLPLPVGYTFGSGTRLTVV.